A selection of T cell receptor beta chains follows, all from one sample in a study of esophageal squamous cell carcinoma under preoperative chemotherapy. TCRdb re-derived calls from the PCR reads in MiXCR, one entry per CDR3 protein. The repertoire holds 15,000 to 20,000 distinct CDR3 sequences, around 45% seen once, with roughly 30% in the top ten. This sample was obtained from a patient given preoperative chemotherapy. These receptors were obtained from a human donor with esophageal squamous cell carcinoma. The donor label of this sample is uncertain. Each CDR3 is given with its conserved first and last residue. D genes are given only for firm matches. Clone size is not always given. Where it is, it says once, few, many or a class for expanded clones.

d_call clone_size j_call v_call cdr3_aa cdr3_nt
. many TRBJ2-7 TRBV12-3/TRBV12-4 CASSLEFSAGIVGSYEQYF TGTGCCAGCAGTTTAGAGTTCTCGGCAGGAATCGTGGGGTCCTACGAGCAGTACTTC
. . TRBJ2-4 TRBV12-3/TRBV12-4 CASGSGVCAENTQYF TGTGCCAGCGGTTCGGGGGTGTGCGCCGAGAACACGCAGTATTTC
TRBD2 . TRBJ2-3 TRBV7-8 CAGSGGSGPETQYF TGTGCGGGGAGCGGGGGGAGTGGCCCAGAGACCCAGTATTTC
. many TRBJ2-2 TRBV7-3 CASSLQRHTGELFF TGTGCCAGCAGCTTACAGCGGCACACCGGGGAGCTGTTTTTT
. . TRBJ1-3 TRBV6-1 CASSEDTLGRNTIYF TGTGCCAGCAGTGAAGACACCCTCGGGCGAAACACCATATATTTT
. . TRBJ2-5 TRBV7-2 CASSPTVGKATQYF TGTGCCAGCAGCCCTACTGTGGGCAAAGCGACCCAGTACTTC
. medium-sized TRBJ2-2 TRBV27 CASSTYTGELFF TGTGCCAGCAGCACTTACACCGGGGAGCTGTTTTTT
. few TRBJ2-3 TRBV7-2 CASSSYRRTDTQYF TGTGCCAGCAGCTCTTACAGGCGCACAGATACGCAGTATTTT
. . TRBJ1-6 TRBV6-5 CASSYSGQSPLHF TGTGCCAGCAGTTATTCGGGGCAATCACCCCTCCACTTT
. . TRBJ2-5 TRBV7-9 CASSLGVQQETQYF TGTGCCAGCAGCTTAGGGGTACAGCAAGAGACCCAGTACTTC
TRBD2 few TRBJ2-1 TRBV11-3 CASSIPSGSYNEQFF TGTGCCAGCAGCATCCCTAGCGGCTCCTACAATGAGCAGTTCTTC
. . TRBJ2-3 TRBV19 CASSVQGGPDTQYF TGTGCCAGTAGTGTACAGGGAGGCCCAGATACGCAGTATTTC
TRBD2 few TRBJ2-1 TRBV7-2 CASSLEGPLAPFPYNEQFF TGTGCCAGCAGCTTAGAGGGCCCACTAGCGCCGTTCCCGTACAATGAGCAGTTCTTC
. . TRBJ2-7 TRBV6-1 CASSETDKINYEQYF TGTGCCAGCAGTGAAACGGATAAAATAAACTACGAGCAGTACTTC
TRBD1 . TRBJ2-1 TRBV27 CASSPGTGKQFF TGTGCCAGCAGCCCCGGGACAGGCAAGCAGTTCTTC
. large TRBJ2-1 TRBV7-2 CASSLARASYEQFF TGTGCCAGCAGCTTAGCGAGAGCGTCCTACGAGCAGTTCTTC
TRBD2 . TRBJ2-2 TRBV5-4 CASSSGTSGSGAGELFF TGTGCCAGCAGCTCCGGGACTAGCGGGAGTGGGGCCGGGGAGCTGTTTTTT